The 2 T cell receptor beta chains presented below share a single source sample, sequenced in a study of blood T cell repertoires in COVID-19. Here immunoSEQ multiplex PCR was the method, and the copy in TCRdb shows in-frame clones only, minus some. The sample carries around 75,000 clones, roughly 91% recorded once. Input material: peripheral blood. All receptors derive from a human donor in a cohort sampled during active COVID-19.

The chain uses TRBV9 and TRBJ2-3; 7 bases map to TRBD2. The junction had 5 bases not matched to a gene; V was cut back by 2 bases and J by 5 bases. This CDR3 is 14 amino acids long. Looked up from germline, CDR1 is SGDLS and CDR2 is YYNGEE. The CDR3 region is CASSVNGGKDTQYF. CDR3 in DNA: TGTGCCAGCAGCGTGAACGGGGGGAAAGATACGCAGTATTTT.

The chain uses TRBV2 and TRBJ1-4; the match to TRBD1 covers 8 bases. The V segment lost 10 bases and the J segment 0 bases; nucleotides outside the gene matches: 7. Germline loops: CDR1 SNHLY, CDR2 FYNNEI. This CDR3 comprises 15 residues. The CDR3 loop reads CAILGQGATNEKLFF. In nucleotides, the CDR3 is TGTGCCATTCTCGGACAGGGCGCAACTAATGAAAAACTGTTTTTT. The full variable domain, its missing parts supplied by reference TRBV2 and TRBJ1-4, is EPEVTQTPSHQVTQMGQEVILRCVPISNHLYFYWYRQILGQKVEFLVSFYNNEISEKSEIFDDQFSVERPDGSNFTLKIRSTKLEDSAMYFCAILGQGATNEKLFFGSGTQLSVL.